A single sample gave rise to the 2 T cell receptor beta chains below, sequenced in a study of T cell changes during pregnancy in multiple sclerosis. Profiled with immunoSEQ multiplex PCR; TCRdb holds only in-frame clones, not every one. The sample includes more than 55,000 clones, 75% to 95% of them seen just once. The specimen comprised peripheral blood, sampled after pregnancy. These receptors came from a female donor in good health, enrolled as a control in a pregnancy study.

V usage is TRBV4-3 and J usage is TRBJ2-7; TRBD2 might be the D (7 bases). Germline V gene data show CDR1 as LGHNA and CDR2 as YSLEER. V gave up 4 bases and J gave up 7 bases, with 20 bases separating them. This CDR3 has 15 amino acids. CDR3 protein: CASSPNGGGAEEQYF. The CDR3 DNA follows: TGCGCCAGCAGCCCTAATGGGGGGGGCGCGGAAGAGCAGTACTTC.

The gene calls are TRBV7-8 and TRBJ2-3; maybe TRBD2 (6 bases). This CDR3 has 14 amino acids. Germline loops: CDR1 SGHVS, CDR2 FQNEAQ. V lost 0 bases, J lost 6 bases, and 10 bases lay in between. Here the CDR3 reads CASSLAAGHDTQYF. DNA of the CDR3: TGTGCCAGCAGCTTAGCGGCGGGGCACGATACGCAGTATTTT. Supplemented by reference TRBV7-8 and TRBJ2-3, the full variable domain reads GAGVSQSPRYKVAKRGQDVALRCDPISGHVSLFWYQQALGQGPEFLTYFQNEAQLDKSGLPSDRFFAERPEGSVSTLKIQRTQQEDSAVYLCASSLAAGHDTQYFGPGTRLTVL.